This T cell receptor beta chain was identified in a study of cytomegalovirus exposure and HLA in healthy donors. In the PCR, 60 Vbeta and 13 Jbeta primers were used. Profiling relied on immunoSEQ multiplex PCR, and the TCRdb table lists in-frame clones only, not all of them. The sample includes 40,000 to 45,000 clones, approximately 60% seen only once; the top ten take more than 8.5%. Overall study findings and caveats: The only immune exposure information that was available was CMV serostatus. Productive status was seen about 90% or about 30% of the time for most TCR beta V segments in an earlier analysis. In vitro, three CMV-associated chains proved specific for CMV antigens. The study designated 164 TCR beta chains cytomegalovirus-associated.

Comments on this clone: Its antigen remains unidentified.

The germline V gene encodes CDR1 SGHNT and CDR2 YYREEE (reference sequence). With 4 bases clipped from V and 4 bases from J, the junction kept 15 bases outside the gene matches. This CDR3 is 17 amino acids long. The rearrangement joins TRBV5-4 to TRBJ2-5; the match to TRBD1 covers 8 bases. The sequenced sample consisted of PBMCs. This receptor was identified in a human donor in good health. CDR3 in DNA: TGTGCCAGCAGCCGAACTCGGACAGGGAATGGAAGAGAGACCCAGTACTTC. Translation: CASSRTRTGNGRETQYF. The full variable domain, completed using reference TRBV5-4 and TRBJ2-5, is ETGVTQSPTHLIKTRGQQVTLRCSSQSGHNTVSWYQQALGQGPQFIFQYYREEENGRGNFPPRFSGLQFPNYSSELNVNALELDDSALYLCASSRTRTGNGRETQYFGPGTRLLVL.